This TCR beta chain emerged from a study of T cell responses to AZD1222 COVID-19 vaccine. V was shortened by 3 bases and J by 1 base, with 6 bases between the two germline ends. The CDR3 runs 13 residues. General observations from the study: Once two AZD1222 doses were given, Spike-specific TCR breadth and depth went up. Repertoires were obtained only post-peak T cell response. Close to half of spike-specific TCRs reportedly recognize unmutated variant regions. Among AZD1222 vaccinees, only six or seven were seropositive at baseline.

Generated by immunoSEQ multiplex PCR, the TCRdb table keeps only in-frame clones and is missing some. The sample yields around 110,000 clones, almost 90% seen once. Concerning this clone: Its antigen is still unknown.

The genes are TRBV12-3 or TRBV12-4 and TRBJ2-5, with D hard to call. This clonotype was obtained from an adult in good health. The sequenced sample was peripheral blood, obtained on day 0 of AZD1222 vaccination. Here the CDR3 DNA reads TGTGCCAGCAGTTTTGAGGTCCAAGAGACCCAGTACTTC. It translates to CASSFEVQETQYF.